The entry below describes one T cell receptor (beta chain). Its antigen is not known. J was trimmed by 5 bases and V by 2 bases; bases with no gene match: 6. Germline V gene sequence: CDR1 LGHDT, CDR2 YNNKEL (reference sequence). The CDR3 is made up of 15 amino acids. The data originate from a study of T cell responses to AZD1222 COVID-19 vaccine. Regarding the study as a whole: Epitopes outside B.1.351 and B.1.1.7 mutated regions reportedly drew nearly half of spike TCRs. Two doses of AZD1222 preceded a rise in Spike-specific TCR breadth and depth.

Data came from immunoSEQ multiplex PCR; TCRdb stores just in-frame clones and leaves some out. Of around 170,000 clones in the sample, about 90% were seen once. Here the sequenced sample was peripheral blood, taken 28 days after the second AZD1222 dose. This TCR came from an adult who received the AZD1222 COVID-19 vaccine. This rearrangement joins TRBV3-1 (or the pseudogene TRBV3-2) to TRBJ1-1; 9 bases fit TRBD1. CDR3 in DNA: TGTGCCAGCAGCCAATTGGGACAGGGCACGACTGAAGCTTTCTTT. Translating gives CASSQLGQGTTEAFF.